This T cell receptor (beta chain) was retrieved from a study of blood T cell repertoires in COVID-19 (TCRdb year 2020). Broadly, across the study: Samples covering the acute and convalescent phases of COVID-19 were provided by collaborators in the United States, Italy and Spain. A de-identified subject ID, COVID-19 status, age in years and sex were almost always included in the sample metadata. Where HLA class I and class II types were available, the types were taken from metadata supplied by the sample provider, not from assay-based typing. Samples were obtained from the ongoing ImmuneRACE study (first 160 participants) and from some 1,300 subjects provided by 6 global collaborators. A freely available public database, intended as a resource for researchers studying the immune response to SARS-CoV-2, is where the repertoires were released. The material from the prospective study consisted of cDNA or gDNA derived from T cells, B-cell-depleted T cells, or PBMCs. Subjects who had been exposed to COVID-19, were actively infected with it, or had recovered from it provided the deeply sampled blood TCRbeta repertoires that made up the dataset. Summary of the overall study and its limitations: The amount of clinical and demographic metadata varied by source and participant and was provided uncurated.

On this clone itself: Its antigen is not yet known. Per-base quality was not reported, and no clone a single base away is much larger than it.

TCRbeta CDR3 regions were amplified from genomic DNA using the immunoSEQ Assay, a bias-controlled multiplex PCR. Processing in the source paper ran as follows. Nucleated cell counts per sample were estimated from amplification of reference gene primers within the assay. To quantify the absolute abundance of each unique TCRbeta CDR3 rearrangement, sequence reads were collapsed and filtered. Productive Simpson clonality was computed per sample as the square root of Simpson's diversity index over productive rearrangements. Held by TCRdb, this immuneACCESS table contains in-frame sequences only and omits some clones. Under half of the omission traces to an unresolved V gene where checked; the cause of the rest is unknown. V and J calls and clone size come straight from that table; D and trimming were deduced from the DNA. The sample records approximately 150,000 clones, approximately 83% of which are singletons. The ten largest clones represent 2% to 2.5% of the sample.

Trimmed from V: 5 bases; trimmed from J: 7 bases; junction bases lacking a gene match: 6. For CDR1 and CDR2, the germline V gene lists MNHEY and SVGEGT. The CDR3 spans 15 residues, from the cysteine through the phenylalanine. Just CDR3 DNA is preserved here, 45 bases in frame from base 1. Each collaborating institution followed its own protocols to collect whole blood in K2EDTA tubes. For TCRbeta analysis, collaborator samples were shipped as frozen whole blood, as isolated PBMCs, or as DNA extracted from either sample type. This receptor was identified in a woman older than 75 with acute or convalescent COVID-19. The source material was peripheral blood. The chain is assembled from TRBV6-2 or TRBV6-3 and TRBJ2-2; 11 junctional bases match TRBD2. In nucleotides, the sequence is TGTGCCAGCAGTCTTAGCGGGAGGGCCGGCGGGGAGCTGTTTTTT. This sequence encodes CASSLSGRAGGELFF.